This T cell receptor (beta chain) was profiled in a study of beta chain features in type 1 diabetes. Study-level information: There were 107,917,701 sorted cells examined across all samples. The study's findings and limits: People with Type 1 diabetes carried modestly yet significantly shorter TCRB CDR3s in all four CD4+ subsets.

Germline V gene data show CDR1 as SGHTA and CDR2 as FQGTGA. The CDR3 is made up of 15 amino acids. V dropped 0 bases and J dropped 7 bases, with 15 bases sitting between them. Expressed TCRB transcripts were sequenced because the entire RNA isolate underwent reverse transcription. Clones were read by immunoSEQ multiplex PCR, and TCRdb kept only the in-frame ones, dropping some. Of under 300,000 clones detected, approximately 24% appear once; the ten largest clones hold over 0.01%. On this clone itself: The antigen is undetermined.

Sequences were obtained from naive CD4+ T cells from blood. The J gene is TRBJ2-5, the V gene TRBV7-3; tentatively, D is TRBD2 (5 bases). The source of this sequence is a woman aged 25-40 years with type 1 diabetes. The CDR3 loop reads CASSLTGLARGTQYF. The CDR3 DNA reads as TGTGCCAGCAGCTTAACTGGCCTAGCCCGAGGGACCCAGTACTTC. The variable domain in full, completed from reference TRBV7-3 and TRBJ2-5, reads GAGVSQTPSNKVTEKGKYVELRCDPISGHTALYWYRQSLGQGPEFLIYFQGTGAADDSGLPNDRFFAVRPEGSVSTLKIQRTERGDSAVYLCASSLTGLARGTQYFGPGTRLLVL.